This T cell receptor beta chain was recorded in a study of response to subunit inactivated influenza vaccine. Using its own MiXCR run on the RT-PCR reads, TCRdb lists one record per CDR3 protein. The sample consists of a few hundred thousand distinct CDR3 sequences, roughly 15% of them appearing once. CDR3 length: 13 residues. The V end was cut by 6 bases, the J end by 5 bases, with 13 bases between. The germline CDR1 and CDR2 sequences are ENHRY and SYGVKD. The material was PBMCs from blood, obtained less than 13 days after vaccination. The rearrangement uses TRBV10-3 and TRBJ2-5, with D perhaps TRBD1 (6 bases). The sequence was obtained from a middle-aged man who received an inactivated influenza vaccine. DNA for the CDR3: TGTGCCATCAGACCACAGGGCCGGGAGACCCAGTACTTC. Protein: CAIRPQGRETQYF.